This is a list of T cell receptor beta chains from one sample in a study of technical replicates of blood from a handful of donors. Data came from immunoSEQ multiplex PCR; TCRdb stores just in-frame clones and leaves some out. In the table there are 68,000 or so clones, 91% of which are singletons. The sample comprised PBMCs. All receptors come from a human donor in good health. Some clones in this sample may be carry-over from other donors' samples. Each CDR3 is given with its conserved first and last residue. Each record gives: J gene, V gene, clone size, D gene, CDR3 DNA, CDR3 protein. D genes are given only for firm matches. Where a row states a size, it is once, few, many or the class of an expanded clone; other rows omit it.

J gene: TRBJ1-2; V gene: TRBV4-3; clone size: NA; D gene: NA; CDR3 DNA: TGCGCCAGCAGCCAAACAATACGGGGGAGTCTAAACTATGGCTACACCTTC; CDR3 protein: CASSQTIRGSLNYGYTF
J gene: TRBJ1-4; V gene: TRBV6-6; clone size: NA; D gene: NA; CDR3 DNA: TGTGCCAGCAGTTCCAGTGACCCGGGGGGAAAACTGTTTTTT; CDR3 protein: CASSSSDPGGKLFF
J gene: TRBJ2-5; V gene: TRBV5-6; clone size: NA; D gene: NA; CDR3 DNA: TGTGCCAGCGCCTCCCCGAGGCAAGAGACCCAGTACTTC; CDR3 protein: CASASPRQETQYF
J gene: TRBJ1-1; V gene: TRBV27; clone size: NA; D gene: NA; CDR3 DNA: TGTGCCACCGGGGGGGGCCTGAACACTGAAGCTTTCTTT; CDR3 protein: CATGGGLNTEAFF
J gene: TRBJ2-7; V gene: TRBV7-8; clone size: once; D gene: NA; CDR3 DNA: TGTGCCAGCAGCTCTCACCTATCCTACGAGCAGTACTTC; CDR3 protein: CASSSHLSYEQYF
J gene: TRBJ2-7; V gene: TRBV21-1; clone size: NA; D gene: NA; CDR3 DNA: TGTGCCAGCTATCGAGGGGACCGGGAGGGGTACGAGCAGTACTTC; CDR3 protein: CASYRGDREGYEQYF
J gene: TRBJ1-2; V gene: TRBV30; clone size: NA; D gene: TRBD1; CDR3 DNA: TGTGCCTGGAGTCAGGGGGCGGTAGGCTACACCTTC; CDR3 protein: CAWSQGAVGYTF
J gene: TRBJ2-5; V gene: TRBV30; clone size: NA; D gene: TRBD2; CDR3 DNA: TGTGCCTGGAGTGTGGGACTAGCGCGCCAAGAGACCCAGTACTTC; CDR3 protein: CAWSVGLARQETQYF
J gene: TRBJ2-1; V gene: TRBV15; clone size: NA; D gene: NA; CDR3 DNA: TGTGCCACCAGCAGAGATCAGGGGAATGAGCAGTTCTTC; CDR3 protein: CATSRDQGNEQFF
J gene: TRBJ1-1; V gene: TRBV5-1; clone size: NA; D gene: TRBD1; CDR3 DNA: TGCGCCAGCAGCTTGGCTAGGGGGGACAGGGGTAGAATGAACACTGAAGCTTTCTTT; CDR3 protein: CASSLARGDRGRMNTEAFF
J gene: TRBJ2-3; V gene: TRBV9; clone size: once; D gene: NA; CDR3 DNA: TGTGCCAGCAGCGTAGGCAGCGGGACAGATACGCAGTATTTT; CDR3 protein: CASSVGSGTDTQYF
J gene: TRBJ2-7; V gene: TRBV7-8; clone size: NA; D gene: NA; CDR3 DNA: TGTGCCAGCAGCTTATATAACGAGCAGTACTTC; CDR3 protein: CASSLYNEQYF
J gene: TRBJ1-4; V gene: TRBV7-8; clone size: NA; D gene: TRBD1; CDR3 DNA: TGTGCCAGCAGCCTACAGGGGGCCGGGGAAAAACTGTTTTTT; CDR3 protein: CASSLQGAGEKLFF
J gene: TRBJ2-3; V gene: TRBV7-2; clone size: NA; D gene: TRBD2; CDR3 DNA: TGTGCCAGCAGCTTAGTTGCGGGAGTGGATACGCAGTATTTT; CDR3 protein: CASSLVAGVDTQYF
J gene: TRBJ1-6; V gene: TRBV2; clone size: NA; D gene: TRBD1; CDR3 DNA: TGTGCCAGCGGAGACGGGACAGCGGGCTCACCCCTCCACTTT; CDR3 protein: CASGDGTAGSPLHF
J gene: TRBJ1-1; V gene: TRBV6-5; clone size: NA; D gene: NA; CDR3 DNA: TGTGCCAGCAGTCAGGGGACTGAAGCTTTCTTT; CDR3 protein: CASSQGTEAFF
J gene: TRBJ2-7; V gene: TRBV7-9; clone size: NA; D gene: NA; CDR3 DNA: TGTGCCAGCAGCTCAGTGACAGAGTCGAGCGAGCAGTACTTC; CDR3 protein: CASSSVTESSEQYF
J gene: TRBJ1-3; V gene: TRBV7-9; clone size: NA; D gene: TRBD1; CDR3 DNA: TGTGCCAGCAGCGCCGGGACAGGGTTTGGAAACACCATATATTTT; CDR3 protein: CASSAGTGFGNTIYF
J gene: TRBJ1-1; V gene: TRBV13; clone size: NA; D gene: TRBD1; CDR3 DNA: TGTGCCAGCAGCTTAGTCGAAAAGGGACAGGCCACTGAAGCTTTCTTT; CDR3 protein: CASSLVEKGQATEAFF
J gene: TRBJ2-7; V gene: TRBV2; clone size: NA; D gene: NA; CDR3 DNA: TGTGCCAGCAGGGGGGGCTCCTACGAGCAGTACTTC; CDR3 protein: CASRGGSYEQYF
J gene: TRBJ2-1; V gene: TRBV4-3; clone size: NA; D gene: NA; CDR3 DNA: TGCGCCAGCAGCCAATCTTTTAGCGGAAGCTCCTACAATGAGCAGTTCTTC; CDR3 protein: CASSQSFSGSSYNEQFF
J gene: TRBJ2-5; V gene: TRBV7-6; clone size: NA; D gene: TRBD2; CDR3 DNA: TGTGCCAGCAGCGGCGGGACTAGCGGGGTTGAGACCCAGTACTTC; CDR3 protein: CASSGGTSGVETQYF
J gene: TRBJ1-1; V gene: TRBV18; clone size: NA; D gene: TRBD1; CDR3 DNA: TGTGCCAGCTCACCTCGACAGGGCGTAACTGAAGCTTTCTTT; CDR3 protein: CASSPRQGVTEAFF
J gene: TRBJ2-7; V gene: TRBV7-2; clone size: NA; D gene: NA; CDR3 DNA: TGTGCCAGCAGCCCTAGGGGGGGGAGGGGTTCCTACGAGCAGTACTTC; CDR3 protein: CASSPRGGRGSYEQYF
J gene: TRBJ1-2; V gene: TRBV7-9; clone size: NA; D gene: NA; CDR3 DNA: TGTGCCAGCACCCGGACAGATACTTACCACTATGGCTACACCTTC; CDR3 protein: CASTRTDTYHYGYTF
J gene: TRBJ2-3; V gene: TRBV5-1; clone size: once; D gene: NA; CDR3 DNA: TGCGCCAGCAGAGAGCAGACTAGCACAGATACGCAGTATTTT; CDR3 protein: CASREQTSTDTQYF
J gene: TRBJ2-1; V gene: TRBV4-1; clone size: NA; D gene: NA; CDR3 DNA: TGCGCCAGCAGCCAAGATGGTATAGGGGCACAGTACAATGAGCAGTTCTTC; CDR3 protein: CASSQDGIGAQYNEQFF
J gene: TRBJ1-1; V gene: TRBV9; clone size: NA; D gene: NA; CDR3 DNA: TGTGCCAGCAGCGCACAGGGTAGCAGGCACACTGAAGCTTTCTTT; CDR3 protein: CASSAQGSRHTEAFF
J gene: TRBJ2-7; V gene: TRBV7-2; clone size: NA; D gene: TRBD1; CDR3 DNA: TGTGCCAGCAGCTTTGGCCGCGGGACAGGGCAACTCTACGAGCAGTACTTC; CDR3 protein: CASSFGRGTGQLYEQYF
J gene: TRBJ2-2; V gene: TRBV5-4; clone size: NA; D gene: TRBD1; CDR3 DNA: TGTGCCAGCAGCTTGGGAGACAGGGGGCGATCGAAGGAGCTGTTTTTT; CDR3 protein: CASSLGDRGRSKELFF
J gene: TRBJ2-2; V gene: TRBV7-6; clone size: NA; D gene: NA; CDR3 DNA: TGTGCCAGCAGCTTAGGGGCAACGAACACCGGGGAGCTGTTTTTT; CDR3 protein: CASSLGATNTGELFF
J gene: TRBJ2-1; V gene: TRBV4-3; clone size: NA; D gene: TRBD2; CDR3 DNA: TGCGCCAGCAGCCACGGCGGGGGCAATGAGCAGTTCTTC; CDR3 protein: CASSHGGGNEQFF
J gene: TRBJ1-6; V gene: TRBV5-6; clone size: NA; D gene: TRBD1; CDR3 DNA: TGTGCCAGCAGTCATCCAGGGGGCGGTTCACCCCTCCACTTT; CDR3 protein: CASSHPGGGSPLHF
J gene: TRBJ2-1; V gene: TRBV9; clone size: NA; D gene: TRBD2; CDR3 DNA: TGTGCCAGCAGCGTAGAGCTAGGGACTAGCCGGTTCTTC; CDR3 protein: CASSVELGTSRFF